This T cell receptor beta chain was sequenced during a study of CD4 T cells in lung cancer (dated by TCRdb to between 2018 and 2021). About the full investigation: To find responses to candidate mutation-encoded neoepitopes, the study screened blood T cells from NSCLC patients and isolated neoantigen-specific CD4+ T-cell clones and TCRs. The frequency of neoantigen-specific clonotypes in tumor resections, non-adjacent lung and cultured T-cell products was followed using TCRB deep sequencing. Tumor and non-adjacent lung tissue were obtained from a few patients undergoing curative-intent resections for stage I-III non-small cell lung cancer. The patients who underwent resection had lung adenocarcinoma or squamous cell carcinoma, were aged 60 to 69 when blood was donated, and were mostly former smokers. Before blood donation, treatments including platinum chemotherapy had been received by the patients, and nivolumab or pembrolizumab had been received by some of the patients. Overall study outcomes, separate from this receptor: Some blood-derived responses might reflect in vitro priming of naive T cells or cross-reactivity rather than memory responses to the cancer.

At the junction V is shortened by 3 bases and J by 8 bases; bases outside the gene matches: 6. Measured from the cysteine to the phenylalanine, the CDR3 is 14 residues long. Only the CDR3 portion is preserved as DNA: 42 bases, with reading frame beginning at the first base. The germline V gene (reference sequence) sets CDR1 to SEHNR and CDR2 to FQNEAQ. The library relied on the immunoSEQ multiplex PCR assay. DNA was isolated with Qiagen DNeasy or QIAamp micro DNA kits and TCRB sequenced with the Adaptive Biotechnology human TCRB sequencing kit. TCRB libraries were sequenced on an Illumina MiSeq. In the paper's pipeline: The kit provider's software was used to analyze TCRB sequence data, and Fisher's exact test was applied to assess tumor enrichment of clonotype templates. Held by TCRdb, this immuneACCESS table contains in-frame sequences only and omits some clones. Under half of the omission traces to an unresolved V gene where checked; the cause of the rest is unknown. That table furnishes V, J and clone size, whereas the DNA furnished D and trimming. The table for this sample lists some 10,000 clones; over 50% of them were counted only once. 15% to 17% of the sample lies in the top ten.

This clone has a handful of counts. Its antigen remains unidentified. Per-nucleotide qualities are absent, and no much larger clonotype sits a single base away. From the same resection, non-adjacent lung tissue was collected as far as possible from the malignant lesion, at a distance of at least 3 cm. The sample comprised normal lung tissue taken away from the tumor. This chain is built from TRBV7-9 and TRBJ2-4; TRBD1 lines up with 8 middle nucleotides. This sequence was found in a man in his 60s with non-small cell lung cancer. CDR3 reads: CASSFPGGGDIQYF. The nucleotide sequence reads TGTGCCAGCAGCTTTCCAGGGGGCGGGGACATTCAGTACTTC.